These T cell receptor beta chains were read from a single sample in a study of blood T cell repertoires in COVID-19. Generated by immunoSEQ multiplex PCR, the TCRdb table keeps only in-frame clones and is missing some. The data show about 100,000 clones, more than 75% seen once. Sequencing was performed on peripheral blood. Source of these receptors: a human donor in a cohort sampled during active COVID-19. Both conserved end residues are part of each CDR3. The D gene is left open where the match is weak. Size is stated for part of the rows, as once, few or many counts, or as a class when the clone is expanded.

TRBJ1-1,-,TRBV6-5,-,CASSPEGNTEAFF,TGTGCCAGCAGTCCCGAGGGGAACACTGAAGCTTTCTTT
TRBJ1-1,-,TRBV9,-,CASSVGTRLNTEAFF,TGTGCCAGCAGCGTAGGCACCAGGCTGAACACTGAAGCTTTCTTT
TRBJ2-5,-,TRBV4-2,TRBD2,CASSQVSGRSGETQYF,TGTGCCAGCAGCCAGGTCAGCGGGAGGAGTGGGGAGACCCAGTACTTC
TRBJ2-1,-,TRBV7-8,-,CASSLVGRSGTSYNEQFF,TGTGCCAGCAGCTTAGTCGGGCGGAGCGGAACCTCCTACAATGAGCAGTTCTTC
TRBJ2-7,-,TRBV7-2,-,CASSLSQNYEQYF,TGTGCCAGCAGCTTATCCCAAAACTACGAGCAGTACTTC
TRBJ1-1,-,TRBV6-4,TRBD1,CASRRTGEMNTEAFF,TGTGCCAGCAGGAGGACAGGGGAAATGAACACTGAAGCTTTCTTT
TRBJ1-1,-,TRBV27,-,CASKQGMGNEAFF,TGTGCCAGCAAGCAGGGGATGGGGAACGAAGCTTTCTTT
TRBJ2-3,-,TRBV7-3,-,CASSLSSGTDTQYF,TGTGCCAGCAGCTTATCTAGCGGCACAGATACGCAGTATTTT
TRBJ2-6,once,TRBV4-1,-,CASSQDPGTRKEVVSGANVLTF,TGCGCCAGCAGCCAAGACCCCGGGACACGGAAGGAGGTGGTCTCTGGGGCCAACGTCCTGACTTTC
TRBJ2-3,-,TRBV19,-,CASSNPYRGGTDTQYF,TGTGCCAGTAGTAACCCTTACAGGGGAGGAACAGATACGCAGTATTTT
TRBJ2-2,-,TRBV19,TRBD2,CASTKKASGTPNTGELFF,TGTGCCAGTACCAAAAAGGCGAGCGGGACCCCTAACACCGGGGAGCTGTTTTTT
TRBJ2-3,once,TRBV5-4,TRBD2,CASSKGLAGSDTQYF,TGTGCCAGCAGCAAGGGACTAGCGGGATCAGATACGCAGTATTTT
TRBJ2-2,-,TRBV5-1,-,CASSLLQGNTGELFF,TGCGCCAGCAGCTTATTACAGGGGAACACCGGGGAGCTGTTTTTT
TRBJ2-5,once,TRBV9,TRBD2,CASSVGRGSGRQETQYF,TGTGCCAGCAGCGTAGGTCGTGGTAGCGGGCGACAAGAGACCCAGTACTTC
TRBJ2-7,-,TRBV28,TRBD1,CASIRQGSREQYF,TGTGCCAGCATTAGACAGGGCTCTCGCGAGCAGTACTTC
TRBJ1-2,-,TRBV29-1,-,CSVSKGAGPYGYTF,TGCAGCGTTTCAAAAGGGGCAGGGCCCTATGGCTACACCTTC
TRBJ2-7,-,TRBV27,-,CASSLARGPYEQYF,TGTGCCAGCAGTTTAGCCCGTGGGCCCTACGAGCAGTACTTC
TRBJ1-1,-,TRBV28,-,CASSPVRTVNTEAFF,TGTGCCAGCAGTCCAGTGAGGACAGTCAACACTGAAGCTTTCTTT
TRBJ1-2,-,TRBV11-2,-,CASSSPRGTNYGYTF,TGTGCCAGCAGCTCACCGCGGGGGACTAACTATGGCTACACCTTC
TRBJ2-5,-,TRBV18,TRBD2,CASSRGEETQYF,TGTGCCAGCTCCCGGGGGGAAGAGACCCAGTACTTC
TRBJ1-2,-,TRBV28,TRBD1,CASSTGGQGNNGYTF,TGTGCCAGCAGTACCGGGGGACAGGGGAATAATGGCTACACCTTC
TRBJ1-2,-,TRBV2,TRBD1,CASSLGQGGDGYTF,TGTGCCAGCAGCCTGGGACAGGGGGGCGATGGCTACACCTTC
TRBJ2-1,-,TRBV3-1/TRBV3-2,TRBD2,CASSPISGRGDEQFF,TGTGCCAGCAGCCCGATTAGCGGGAGGGGAGATGAGCAGTTCTTC
TRBJ2-1,-,TRBV5-1,-,CASISGTGRHNEQFF,TGCGCCAGCATCTCCGGGACTGGGCGCCACAATGAGCAGTTCTTC
TRBJ2-5,-,TRBV6-5,TRBD1,CASKVDRVRETQYF,TGTGCCAGCAAGGTAGACAGGGTCCGAGAGACCCAGTACTTC
TRBJ2-1,-,TRBV28,TRBD2,CASHFSGSGRSRNEQFF,TGTGCCAGCCATTTCTCAGGTAGCGGGAGGTCGCGGAATGAGCAGTTCTTC
TRBJ2-5,-,TRBV6-5,-,CASSSPSLVETQYF,TGTGCCAGCAGTTCCCCGTCCCTTGTGGAGACCCAGTACTTC
TRBJ2-5,-,TRBV3-1/TRBV3-2,-,CASSPRGETQYF,TGTGCCAGCAGCCCTCGGGGGGAGACCCAGTACTTC
TRBJ2-3,-,TRBV7-3,TRBD2,CATGTSGTDTQYF,TGTGCCACCGGGACTAGCGGCACAGATACGCAGTATTTT
TRBJ1-3,-,TRBV7-2,-,CASSGQPRGTGNTIYF,TGTGCCAGCAGCGGACAGCCCAGGGGAACCGGAAACACCATATATTTT
TRBJ1-3,-,TRBV23-1,TRBD1,CASSQCISFRQGAWAGNTIYF,TGCGCCAGCAGTCAATGCATCTCTTTCCGACAGGGGGCGTGGGCTGGAAACACCATATATTTT
TRBJ1-4,-,TRBV10-3,TRBD1,CATLGQVYNEKLFF,TGTGCCACCCTAGGACAGGTTTATAATGAAAAACTGTTTTTT
TRBJ2-7,-,TRBV9,TRBD2,CASSVEAGGPVNPDEQYF,TGTGCCAGCAGCGTAGAAGCGGGAGGGCCTGTAAATCCCGACGAGCAGTACTTC
TRBJ2-2,-,TRBV18,-,CAHTRGTGELFF,TGTGCCCATACTCGGGGCACCGGGGAGCTGTTTTTT
TRBJ2-6,-,TRBV20-1,-,CSASIPMGAGPNSGANVLTF,TGCAGTGCTAGTATCCCGATGGGGGCGGGCCCTAACTCTGGGGCCAACGTCCTGACTTTC
TRBJ1-4,-,TRBV28,-,CASSSPLGLFF,TGTGCCAGCAGCTCACCACTCGGGCTGTTTTTT
TRBJ1-2,-,TRBV3-1/TRBV3-2,TRBD1,CASSPGTGSYGYTF,TGTGCCAGCAGCCCGGGGACAGGCAGCTATGGCTACACCTTC
TRBJ2-7,-,TRBV10-3,TRBD2,CAISESRASGSYEQYF,TGTGCCATCAGTGAGTCGAGGGCTAGCGGGAGCTACGAGCAGTACTTC
TRBJ2-3,-,TRBV4-2,TRBD2,CASSQDRPSGSATDTQYF,TGTGCCAGCAGCCAAGATAGGCCTAGCGGGAGTGCGACAGATACGCAGTATTTT
TRBJ1-5,-,TRBV18,TRBD1,CASSPATGSLNQPQHF,TGTGCCAGCTCACCCGCGACAGGGAGCCTCAATCAGCCCCAGCATTTT